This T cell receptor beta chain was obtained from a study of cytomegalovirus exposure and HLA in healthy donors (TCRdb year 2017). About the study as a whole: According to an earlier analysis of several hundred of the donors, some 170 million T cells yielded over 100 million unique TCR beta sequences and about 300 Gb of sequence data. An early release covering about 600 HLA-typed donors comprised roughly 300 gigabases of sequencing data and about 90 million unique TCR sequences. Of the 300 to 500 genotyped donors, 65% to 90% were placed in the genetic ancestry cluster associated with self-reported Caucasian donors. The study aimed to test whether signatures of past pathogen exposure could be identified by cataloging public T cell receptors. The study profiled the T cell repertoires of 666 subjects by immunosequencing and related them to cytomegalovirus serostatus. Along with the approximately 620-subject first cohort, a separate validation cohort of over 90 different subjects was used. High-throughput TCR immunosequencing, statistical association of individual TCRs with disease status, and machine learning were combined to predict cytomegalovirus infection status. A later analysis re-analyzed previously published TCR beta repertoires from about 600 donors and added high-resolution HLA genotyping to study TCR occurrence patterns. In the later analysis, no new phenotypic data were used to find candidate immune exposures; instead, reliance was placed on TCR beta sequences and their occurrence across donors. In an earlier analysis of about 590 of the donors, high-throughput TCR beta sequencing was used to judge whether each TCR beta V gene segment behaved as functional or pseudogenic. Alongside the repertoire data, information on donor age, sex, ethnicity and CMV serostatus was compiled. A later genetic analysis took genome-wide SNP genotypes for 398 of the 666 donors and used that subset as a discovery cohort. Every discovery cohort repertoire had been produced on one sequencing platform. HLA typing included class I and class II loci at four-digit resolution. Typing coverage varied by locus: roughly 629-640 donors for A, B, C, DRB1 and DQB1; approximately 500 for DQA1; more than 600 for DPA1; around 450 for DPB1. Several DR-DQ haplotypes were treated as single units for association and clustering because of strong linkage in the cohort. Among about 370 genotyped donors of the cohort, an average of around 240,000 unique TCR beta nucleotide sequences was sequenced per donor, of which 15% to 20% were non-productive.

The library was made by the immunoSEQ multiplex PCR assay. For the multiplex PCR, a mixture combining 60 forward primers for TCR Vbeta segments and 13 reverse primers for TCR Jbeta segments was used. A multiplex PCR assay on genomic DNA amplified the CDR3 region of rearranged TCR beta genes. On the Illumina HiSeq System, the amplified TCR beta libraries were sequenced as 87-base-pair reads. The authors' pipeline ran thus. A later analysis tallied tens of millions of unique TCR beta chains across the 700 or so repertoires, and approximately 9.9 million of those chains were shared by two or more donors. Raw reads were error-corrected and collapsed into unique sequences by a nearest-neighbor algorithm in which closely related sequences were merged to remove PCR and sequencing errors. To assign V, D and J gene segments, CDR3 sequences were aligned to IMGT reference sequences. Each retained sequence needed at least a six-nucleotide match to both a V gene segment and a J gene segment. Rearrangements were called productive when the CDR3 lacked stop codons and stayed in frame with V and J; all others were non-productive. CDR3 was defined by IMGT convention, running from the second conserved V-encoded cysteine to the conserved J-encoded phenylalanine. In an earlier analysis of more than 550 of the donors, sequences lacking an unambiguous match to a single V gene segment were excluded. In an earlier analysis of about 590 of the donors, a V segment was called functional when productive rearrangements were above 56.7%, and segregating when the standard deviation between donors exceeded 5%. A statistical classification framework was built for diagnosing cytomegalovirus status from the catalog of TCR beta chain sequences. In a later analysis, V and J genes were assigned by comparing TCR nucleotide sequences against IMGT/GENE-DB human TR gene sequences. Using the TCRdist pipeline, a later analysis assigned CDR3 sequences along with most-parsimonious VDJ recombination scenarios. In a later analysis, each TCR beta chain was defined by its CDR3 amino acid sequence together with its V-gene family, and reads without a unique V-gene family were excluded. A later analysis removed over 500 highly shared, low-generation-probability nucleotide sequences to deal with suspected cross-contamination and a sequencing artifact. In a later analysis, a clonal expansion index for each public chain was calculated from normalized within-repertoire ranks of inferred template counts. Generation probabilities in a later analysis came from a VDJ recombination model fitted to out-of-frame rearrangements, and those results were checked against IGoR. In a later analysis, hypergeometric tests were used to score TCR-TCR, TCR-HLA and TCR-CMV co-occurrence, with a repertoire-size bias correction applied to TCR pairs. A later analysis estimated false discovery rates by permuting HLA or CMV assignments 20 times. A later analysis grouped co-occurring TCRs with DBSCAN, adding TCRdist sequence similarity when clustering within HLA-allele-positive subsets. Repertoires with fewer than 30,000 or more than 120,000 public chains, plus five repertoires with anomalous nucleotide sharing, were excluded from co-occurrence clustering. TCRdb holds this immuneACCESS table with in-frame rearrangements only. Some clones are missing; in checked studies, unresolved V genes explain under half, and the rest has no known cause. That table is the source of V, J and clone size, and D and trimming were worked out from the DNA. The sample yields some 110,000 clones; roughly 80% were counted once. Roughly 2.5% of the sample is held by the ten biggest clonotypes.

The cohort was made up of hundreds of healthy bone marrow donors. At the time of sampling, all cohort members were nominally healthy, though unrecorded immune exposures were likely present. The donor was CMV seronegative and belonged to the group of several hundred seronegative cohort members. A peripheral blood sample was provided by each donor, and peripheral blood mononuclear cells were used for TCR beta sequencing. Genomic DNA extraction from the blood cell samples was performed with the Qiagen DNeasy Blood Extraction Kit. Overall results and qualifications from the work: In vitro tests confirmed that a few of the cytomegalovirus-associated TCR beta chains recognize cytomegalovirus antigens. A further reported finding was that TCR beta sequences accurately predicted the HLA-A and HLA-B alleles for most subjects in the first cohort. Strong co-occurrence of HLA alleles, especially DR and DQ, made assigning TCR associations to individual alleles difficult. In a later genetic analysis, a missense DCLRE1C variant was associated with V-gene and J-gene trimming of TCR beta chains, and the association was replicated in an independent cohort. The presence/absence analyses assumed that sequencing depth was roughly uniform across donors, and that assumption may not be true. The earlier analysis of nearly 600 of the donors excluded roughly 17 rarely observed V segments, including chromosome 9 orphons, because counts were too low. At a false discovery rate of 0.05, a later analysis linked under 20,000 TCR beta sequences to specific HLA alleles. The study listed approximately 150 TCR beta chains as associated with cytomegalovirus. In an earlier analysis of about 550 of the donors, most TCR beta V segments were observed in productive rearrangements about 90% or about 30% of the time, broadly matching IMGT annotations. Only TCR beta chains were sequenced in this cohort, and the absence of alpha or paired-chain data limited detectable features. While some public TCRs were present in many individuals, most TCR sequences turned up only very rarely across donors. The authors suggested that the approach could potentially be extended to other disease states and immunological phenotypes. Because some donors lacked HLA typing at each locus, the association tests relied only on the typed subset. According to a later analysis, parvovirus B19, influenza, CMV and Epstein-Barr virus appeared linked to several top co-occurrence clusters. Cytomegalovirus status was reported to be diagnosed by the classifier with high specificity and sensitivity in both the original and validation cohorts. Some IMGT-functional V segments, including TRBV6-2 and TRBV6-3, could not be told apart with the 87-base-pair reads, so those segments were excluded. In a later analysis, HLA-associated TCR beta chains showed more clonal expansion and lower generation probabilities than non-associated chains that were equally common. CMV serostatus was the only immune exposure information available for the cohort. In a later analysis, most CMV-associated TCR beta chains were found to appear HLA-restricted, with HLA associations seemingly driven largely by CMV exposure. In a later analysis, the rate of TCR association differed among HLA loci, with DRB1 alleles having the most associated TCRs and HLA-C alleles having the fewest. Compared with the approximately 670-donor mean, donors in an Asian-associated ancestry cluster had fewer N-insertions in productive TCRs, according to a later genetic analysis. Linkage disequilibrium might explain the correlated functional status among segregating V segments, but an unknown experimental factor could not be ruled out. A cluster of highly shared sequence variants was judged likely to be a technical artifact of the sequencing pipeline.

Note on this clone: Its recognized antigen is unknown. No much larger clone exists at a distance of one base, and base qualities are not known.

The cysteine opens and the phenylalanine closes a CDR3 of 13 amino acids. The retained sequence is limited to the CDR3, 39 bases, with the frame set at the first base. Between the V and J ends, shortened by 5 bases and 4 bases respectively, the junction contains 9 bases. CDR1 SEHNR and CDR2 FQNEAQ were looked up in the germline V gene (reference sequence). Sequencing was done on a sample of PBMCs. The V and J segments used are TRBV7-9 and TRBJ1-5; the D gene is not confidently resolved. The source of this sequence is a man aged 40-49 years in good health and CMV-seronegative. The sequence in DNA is TGTGCCAGCAGCGTCGAGCAAAATCAGCCCCAGCATTTT. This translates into CASSVEQNQPQHF.